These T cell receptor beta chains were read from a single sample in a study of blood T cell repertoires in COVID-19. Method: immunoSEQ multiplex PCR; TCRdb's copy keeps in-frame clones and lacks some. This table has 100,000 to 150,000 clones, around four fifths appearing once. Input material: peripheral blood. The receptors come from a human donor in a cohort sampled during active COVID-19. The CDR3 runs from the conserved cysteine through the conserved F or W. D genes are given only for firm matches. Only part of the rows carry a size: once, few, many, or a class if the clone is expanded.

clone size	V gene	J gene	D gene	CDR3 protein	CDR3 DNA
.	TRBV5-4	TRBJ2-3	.	CASSLRGFESDTQYF	TGTGCCAGCAGCTTGAGGGGATTCGAGAGCGATACGCAGTATTTT
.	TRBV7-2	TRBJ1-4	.	CASSLIRGASEKLFF	TGTGCCAGCAGCTTAATCAGGGGCGCCTCTGAAAAACTGTTTTTT
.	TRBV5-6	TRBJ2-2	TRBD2	CASSLVIGGAGGELFF	TGTGCCAGCAGCTTGGTAATCGGGGGGGCCGGCGGGGAGCTGTTTTTT
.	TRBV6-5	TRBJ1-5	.	CASSKGRVQPQHF	TGTGCCAGCAGTAAGGGCAGGGTTCAGCCCCAGCATTTT
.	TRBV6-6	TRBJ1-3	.	CASSYRHRVSGNTIYF	TGTGCCAGCAGTTACCGGCACAGGGTATCTGGAAACACCATATATTTT
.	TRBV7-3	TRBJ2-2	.	CASSLTGGADTGELFF	TGTGCCAGCAGCTTAACTGGGGGCGCGGACACCGGGGAGCTGTTTTTT
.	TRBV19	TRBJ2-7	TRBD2	CASSKTLAGGPTYEQYF	TGTGCCAGTAGCAAAACTCTAGCGGGAGGGCCAACCTACGAGCAGTACTTC
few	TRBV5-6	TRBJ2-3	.	CASSLDITDTQYF	TGTGCCAGCAGCCTGGACATCACAGATACGCAGTATTTT
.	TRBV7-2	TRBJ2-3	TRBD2	CASRSGRRGAVDTQYF	TGTGCCAGCAGATCAGGACGGCGGGGGGCGGTAGATACGCAGTATTTT
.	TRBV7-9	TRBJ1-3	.	CASSAGPADTIYF	TGTGCCAGCAGCGCGGGCCCAGCGGACACCATATATTTT
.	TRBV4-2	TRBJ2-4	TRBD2	CASSQGTSGGAEAKNIQYF	TGTGCCAGCAGCCAAGGGACTAGCGGGGGGGCGGAGGCCAAAAACATTCAGTACTTC
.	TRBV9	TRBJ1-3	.	CASSVARAGNTIYF	TGTGCCAGCAGCGTAGCTCGGGCTGGAAACACCATATATTTT
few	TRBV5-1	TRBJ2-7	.	CASSLAGPEQYF	TGCGCCAGCAGCTTAGCAGGGCCCGAGCAGTACTTC
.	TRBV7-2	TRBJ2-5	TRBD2	CASSLGLAEETQYF	TGTGCCAGCAGCTTAGGGCTAGCGGAAGAGACCCAGTACTTC
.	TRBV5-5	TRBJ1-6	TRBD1	CASSGDRGNSPLHF	TGTGCCAGCAGCGGCGACAGGGGTAATTCACCCCTCCACTTT
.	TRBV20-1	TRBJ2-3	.	CSASGVSEDTQYF	TGCAGTGCTAGTGGCGTATCCGAGGATACGCAGTATTTT
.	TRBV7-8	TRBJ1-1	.	CASSLRSQMNTEAFF	TGTGCCAGCAGCTTAAGGTCACAGATGAACACTGAAGCTTTCTTT
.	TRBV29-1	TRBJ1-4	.	CSVETAGANEKLFF	TGCAGCGTTGAAACCGCAGGGGCGAATGAAAAACTGTTTTTT
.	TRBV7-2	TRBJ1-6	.	CASSQDGLVSYNSPLHF	TGTGCCAGCAGCCAAGACGGACTCGTCTCCTATAATTCACCCCTCCACTTT
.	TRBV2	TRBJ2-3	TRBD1	CASRPDRAEGTDTQYF	TGTGCCAGCAGACCGGACAGGGCCGAAGGAACAGATACGCAGTATTTT
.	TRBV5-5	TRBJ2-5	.	CASSPGAAAQETQYF	TGTGCCAGCAGCCCTGGGGCGGCAGCCCAAGAGACCCAGTACTTC
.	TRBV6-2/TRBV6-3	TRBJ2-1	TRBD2	CASSRTSGGQYNEQFF	TGTGCCAGCAGTCGGACTAGCGGGGGCCAATACAATGAGCAGTTCTTC